Sequencing of this TCR beta chain was carried out in a study of T cell repertoires in cytomegalovirus infection (dated by TCRdb to the late 2010s). At the level of the whole study: Alongside well-studied HLA-B-restricted epitopes, the peptide stimulations were aimed at recently identified HLA-C-restricted CMV epitopes, whose presentation resists viral immunomodulation. Donor HLA type was relevant to the analysis, because carriage of CMV infection together with the matching HLA type was indicated by public TCR beta signatures. Study-wide findings and limitations: Cumulative frequency of public TCR beta family members discriminated carriers of CMV infection plus the relevant HLA type in this cohort and an independent 352-donor cohort. The ex vivo response was dominated by HLA-C-restricted CMV-specific TCR beta clonotypes, which also provided the single most frequent clonotype in two of eight donors.

From cysteine to phenylalanine, the CDR3 is 13 amino acids long. Only the CDR3 part of the read is kept: 39 bases, read in frame from the first base. At the junction V is shortened by 8 bases and J by 2 bases, with 10 bases in between. Worth noting for this clonotype: Its binding antigen is unknown. Nothing much larger sits one base from this clone, and base qualities are not available.

The sequencing machine was an Illumina HiSeq 1500. TCRdb reran the public reads through fastp at Q25 and MiXCR, keeping productive beta chains. Rows are combined by CDR3 protein, so each entry shows the most common genes and DNA. Recorded for this sample are about 770,000 distinct CDR3 sequences; 29% of them occurred a single time. The ten largest clonotypes hold roughly 13% of the sample. This specimen's treatment or condition label, per the study, means: in vitro stimulation with specific CMV peptide epitopes to enrich CMV-specific T cells. The receptor comes from a human donor in good health (CMV status not recorded). Some clones in this sample may be carry-over from other donors' samples. This material consisted of cultured CD8+ T cells from PBMCs, taken from culture after CMV antigen stimulation. The V and J genes are TRBV12-3 or TRBV12-4 and TRBJ2-4; the D gene identity is not certain. The base sequence is TGTGCCAGCTCACCGAGTCCCAAAAACATTCAGTACTTC. It translates to CASSPSPKNIQYF.